This T cell receptor (beta chain) was obtained from a study of regulatory T cells in long-lasting Graves disease. Study context: Graves' patients, newly diagnosed, had taken antithyroid drugs under 3 months.

Study-wide results and caveats: Gene preferences differed: TRBV28, TRBJ1-2, TRBJ2-5 in persistent cases.

Construction of the TCR beta libraries employed iRepertoire HTBI primers in conjunction with Arm-PCR of CDR3 regions. TCRdb re-analysed the multiplex PCR reads in MiXCR, keeping a single row per CDR3 protein. The sample consists of 200,000 to 250,000 distinct CDR3 sequences, around 20% of them appearing once. The table lists this clonotype with many counts. Antigen specificity is unknown. V lost 5 bases to trimming and J lost 5 bases, with 18 bases between them. In germline, CDR1 is SGHTA, CDR2 FQGNSA. CDR3 size: 15 residues. Sample time point: newly diagnosed GD, antithyroid drugs for less than 3 months. Scientists built the TCR library using RNA that was extracted from PBMCs.

The clonotype comes from a female donor with Graves disease. The V gene is TRBV7-2, the J gene TRBJ1-2; maybe TRBD1 (6 bases). The specimen was peripheral blood mononuclear cells (PBMCs), collected at new diagnosis, from a patient treated with antithyroid drugs. This chain's CDR3 is CASSRGGEIFYGYTF. DNA of the CDR3: TGTGCCAGCAGCCGGGGGGGCGAGATATTTTATGGCTACACCTTC.